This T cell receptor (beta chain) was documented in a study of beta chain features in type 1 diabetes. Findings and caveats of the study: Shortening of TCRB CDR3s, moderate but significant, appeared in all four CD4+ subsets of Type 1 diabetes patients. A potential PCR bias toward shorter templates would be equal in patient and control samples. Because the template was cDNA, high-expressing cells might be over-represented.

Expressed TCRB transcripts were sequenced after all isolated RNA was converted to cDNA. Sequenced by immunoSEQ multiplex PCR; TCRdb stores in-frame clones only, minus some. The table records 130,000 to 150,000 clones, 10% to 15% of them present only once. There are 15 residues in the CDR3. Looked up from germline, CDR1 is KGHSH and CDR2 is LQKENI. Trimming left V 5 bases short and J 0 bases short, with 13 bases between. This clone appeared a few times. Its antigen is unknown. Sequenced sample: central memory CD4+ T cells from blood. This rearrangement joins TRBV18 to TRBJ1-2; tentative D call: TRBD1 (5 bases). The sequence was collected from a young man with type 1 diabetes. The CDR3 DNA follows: TGTGCCAGCTCAAGTCAGGGACCAGCTAACTATGGCTACACCTTC. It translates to CASSSQGPANYGYTF. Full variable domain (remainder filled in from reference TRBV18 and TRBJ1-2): NAGVMQNPRHLVRRRGQEARLRCSPMKGHSHVYWYRQLPEEGLKFMVYLQKENIIDESGMPKERFSAEFPKEGPSILRIQQVVRGDSAAYFCASSSQGPANYGYTFGSGTRLTVV.